These 7 T cell receptor beta chains were all obtained from the same sample, sequenced in a study of T-cell reconstitution after alpha-beta-depleted transplantation in children. TCRbeta library preparation incorporated unique molecular identifiers. TCRdb redid the calling of the PCR reads with MiXCR, one entry per CDR3 protein. The sample lists 260,000 or so distinct CDR3 sequences; approximately 12% were seen once. Sequenced material: PBMCs from the stem cell graft donor, taken from the stem cell graft. The origin of the receptors is a human donor who donated a stem cell graft to a child with acute lymphoblastic leukemia.

The sample holds many counts of this clonotype. V and J are TRBV15 and TRBJ2-7, with a possible D match to TRBD1 (6 bases). CDR3 size: 15 residues. V was trimmed by 0 bases and J by 4 bases, leaving 13 bases between them. Germline V CDR1 and CDR2: LNHNV, YYDKDF (reference sequence). CDR3 amino acids: CATSRDPGADYEQYF. The CDR3 nucleotides read TGTGCCACCAGCAGAGATCCAGGGGCAGATTACGAGCAGTACTTC.

The chain joins TRBV29-1 to TRBJ2-7; a weak D match, TRBD2 (6 bases). The V end was cut by 3 bases, the J end by 5 bases, with 20 bases between. Germline-derived CDR1 and CDR2 are SQVTM and ANQGSEA. CDR3 size: 15 residues. The CDR3 sequence: CSVDGYGRDGNEQYF. The CDR3 DNA sequence: TGCAGCGTTGACGGGTACGGGCGGGACGGCAACGAGCAGTACTTC.

Only a few counts were recorded for this clonotype. V and J are TRBV9 and TRBJ1-2; TRBD1 agrees at 10 bases. The trim removed 0 bases at V and 8 bases at J, leaving 1 base unmatched. The CDR3 extends over 13 amino acids. Germline V gene data show CDR1 as SGDLS and CDR2 as YYNGEE. The CDR3 reads CASSVGTGGGYTF. The DNA of the CDR3 is TGTGCCAGCAGCGTAGGGACAGGGGGAGGCTACACCTTC.

Many counts were recorded for this clonotype. The V and J genes are TRBV28 and TRBJ2-7; 7 bases match TRBD1. Germline V gene sequence: CDR1 MDHEN, CDR2 SYDVKM. Trimming at V came to 5 bases and at J to 1 base, leaving 8 bases not matched to a gene. This CDR3 has 15 residues. The CDR3 is CASSEGTAMSYEQYF. The CDR3 bases are TGTGCCAGCAGTGAAGGGACAGCGATGTCCTACGAGCAGTACTTC.

Here the CDR3 reads CAMGPGLRAYEQYF. CDR3 nucleotide sequence: TGTGCCATGGGCCCCGGGCTGCGAGCCTACGAGCAGTACTTC. This chain joins TRBV5-5 and TRBJ2-7; D is unresolved. The germline V gene has CDR1 SGHKS and CDR2 YYEKEE (reference sequence). The V end was cut by 9 bases, the J end by 2 bases, with 18 bases between. The CDR3 covers 14 residues.

The table lists this clonotype with many counts. J is TRBJ1-2 and V is TRBV6-5, with 10 positions matching TRBD1. There are 17 residues in the CDR3. After removal of 2 bases from V and 4 bases from J, the junction contained 10 bases not matched to a gene. Germline-derived CDR1 and CDR2 are MNHEY and SVGAGI. The CDR3 sequence: CASSYGAGTGDPYGYTF. The CDR3 bases are TGTGCCAGCAGTTACGGCGCCGGGACAGGGGACCCCTATGGCTACACCTTC.

This clonotype came up once. V is TRBV20-1 and J is TRBJ1-2; D may be TRBD1 (5 bases). Germline assignment: CDR1 DFQATT and CDR2 SNEGSKA (reference sequence). V lost 3 bases and J lost 4, with 12 bases in between. The CDR3 is 13 amino acids. DNA of the CDR3: TGCAGTGCTAGCCCCGACAGTCTCTATGGCTACACCTTC. It encodes CSASPDSLYGYTF.